A single sample is the source of the 11 T cell receptor beta chains below, sequenced in a study of cytomegalovirus exposure and HLA in healthy donors (TCRdb year 2017). Libraries came from the immunoSEQ multiplex PCR assay. A mixture of 60 forward primers for TCR Vbeta segments and 13 reverse primers for TCR Jbeta segments was used in the multiplex PCR. Sourced from immuneACCESS, this table was stored by TCRdb with only in-frame sequences that have V and J called. A share of the clones is absent; for the studies checked, an unresolved V gene accounts for under half, and the remainder has no known explanation. The sample table records 150,000 or so clones; over 60% of these occur just once. 2.5% to 3.5% of the sample rests with the top ten. The specimen sequenced was PBMCs. The receptor source for this set is a male donor in good health and CMV-seronegative.

In its sample, this clone was seen a few times. This chain links TRBV14 with TRBJ2-5; 7 bases align to TRBD1. V dropped 0 bases and J dropped 0; count of bases not matched to a gene: 10. Germline V lookup: CDR1 SGHDN, CDR2 FVKESK. The CDR3 extends over 18 amino acids. The CDR3 sequence is CASSQEMSWDRHQETQYF. The CDR3, as DNA: TGTGCCAGCAGCCAAGAAATGTCCTGGGACAGACACCAAGAGACCCAGTACTTC.

The chain recombines TRBV19 with TRBJ1-5; maybe TRBD1 (5 bases). V lost 3 bases and J 0 bases, leaving 12 bases between the germline ends. This CDR3 has 16 residues. Germline loops: CDR1 LNHDA, CDR2 SQIVND (reference sequence). CDR3 residues: CASSIARAYSNQPQHF. Written as DNA, the CDR3 is TGTGCCAGTAGTATTGCCAGGGCTTATAGCAATCAGCCCCAGCATTTT.

The chain joins TRBV7-6 to TRBJ2-7; D call uncertain. The CDR3 spans 15 residues. V dropped 5 bases and J dropped 3 bases, with 17 bases sitting between them. Germline V gene data show CDR1 as SGHVS and CDR2 as FNYEAQ. CDR3 amino acids: CASSLRRGGDYEQYF. CDR3 sequence (DNA): TGTGCCAGCAGCCTCCGTCGAGGCGGAGACTACGAGCAGTACTTC. Full variable domain (rest looked up from reference TRBV7-6 and TRBJ2-7): GAGVSQSPRYKVTKRGQDVALRCDPISGHVSLYWYRQALGQGPEFLTYFNYEAQQDKSGLPNDRFSAERPEGSISTLTIQRTEQRDSAMYRCASSLRRGGDYEQYFGPGTRLTVT.

V is TRBV9 and J is TRBJ1-5, with D unresolved. The CDR3 covers 13 residues. Deletions cut 0 bases from V and 4 bases from J, with 5 bases between. The germline CDR1 and CDR2 sequences are SGDLS and YYNGEE. The CDR3 nucleotides are TGTGCCAGCAGCGTAGAGGAGAATCAGCCCCAGCATTTT. Translation: CASSVEENQPQHF.

This clone has only a few counts. This chain connects TRBV2 to TRBJ2-6, with TRBD1 identical over 10 bases. The junction had 7 bases not matched to a gene; V was cut back by 6 bases and J by 2 bases. The germline V gene has CDR1 SNHLY and CDR2 FYNNEI. The CDR3 runs 17 residues. The DNA for the CDR3 is TGTGCCAGCAGGGGACAGGGGCTCAGCCCTGGGGCCAACGTCCTGACTTTC. Translated, it gives CASRGQGLSPGANVLTF.

This clone has more than one count but fewer than ten. This chain links TRBV19 with TRBJ1-2; 8 nucleotides agree with TRBD1. Germline V gene data show CDR1 as LNHDA and CDR2 as SQIVND (reference sequence). V was clipped by 4 bases and J by 4 bases; unmatched bases: 8. The CDR3 spans 15 residues. CDR3: CASSREDRAIYGYTF. CDR3 nucleotides: TGTGCCAGTAGTAGGGAGGACAGGGCTATCTATGGCTACACCTTC.

The chain employs TRBV5-1 and TRBJ2-1, with D maybe TRBD1 (6 bases). Trimming stripped 2 bases from V and 6 bases from J, with 6 bases between. The CDR3 length is 12 residues. Germline V lookup: CDR1 SGHRS, CDR2 YFSETQ. CDR3 sequence reads: CASSLQGNEQFF. CDR3 nucleotides: TGCGCCAGCAGCTTACAGGGCAATGAGCAGTTCTTC. Full variable domain (outside the CDR3, taken from reference TRBV5-1 and TRBJ2-1): KAGVTQTPRYLIKTRGQQVTLSCSPISGHRSVSWYQQTPGQGLQFLFEYFSETQRNKGNFPGRFSGRQFSNSRSEMNVSTLELGDSALYLCASSLQGNEQFFGPGTRLTVL.

The rearrangement links TRBV4-1 to TRBJ2-2, with 8 bases aligning to TRBD2. The CDR3 consists of 18 residues. J was trimmed by 6 bases and V by 4 bases; bases with no gene match: 16. Germline lookup yields CDR1 MGHRA and CDR2 YSYEKL. The CDR3 region is CASSPASKAGVGSGELFF. CDR3 coding DNA: TGCGCCAGCAGCCCAGCTTCTAAAGCGGGGGTAGGGTCCGGGGAGCTGTTTTTT.

This sequence joins TRBV7-9 and TRBJ1-1, with 10 bases that match TRBD1. The CDR3 consists of 17 residues. V trimming: 5 bases; J trimming: 4 bases; junction bases outside the gene matches: 13. Germline V gene sequence: CDR1 SEHNR, CDR2 FQNEAQ (reference sequence). The CDR3 nucleotides read TGTGCCAGCAGCCAGAGGGTGACAGGGGGCGTCGGCACTGAAGCTTTCTTT. It specifies CASSQRVTGGVGTEAFF. Full variable domain (remainder filled in from reference TRBV7-9 and TRBJ1-1): DTGVSQNPRHKITKRGQNVTFRCDPISEHNRLYWYRQTLGQGPEFLTYFQNEAQLEKSRLLSDRFSAERPKGSFSTLEIQRTEQGDSAMYLCASSQRVTGGVGTEAFFGQGTRLTVV.

The chain couples TRBV5-6 to TRBJ1-6, with a possible D match to TRBD1 (6 bases). Germline V lookup: CDR1 SGHDT, CDR2 YYEEEE. Trimming took off 0 bases at V and 9 bases at J, with 10 bases between the two ends. The CDR3 consists of 14 residues. The CDR3 loop is CASSLERGSSPLHF. The CDR3 nucleotides are TGTGCCAGCAGCTTGGAGAGGGGGAGTTCACCCCTCCACTTT.

The chain joins TRBV7-9 to TRBJ1-1; a weak D match, TRBD1 (5 bases). This CDR3 has 16 amino acids. The germline V and J ends were trimmed by 1 base and 1 base, with 13 bases remaining between them. Germline CDR1 and CDR2: SEHNR and FQNEAQ (reference sequence). Here the CDR3 reads CASSLVFVTENTEAFF. CDR3 DNA: TGTGCCAGCAGCTTAGTGTTCGTGACAGAGAACACTGAAGCTTTCTTT.